The 8 T cell receptor beta chains listed next were all sequenced from one sample in a study of HIV-infected patients and healthy controls. cDNA was made from about 500 ng RNA using alpha and beta constant primers. Each of the alpha and beta chains got its own library through chain-specific third strand synthesis with indices. TCRdb ran MiXCR on the 5' RACE reads and lists one entry per CDR3 protein. This table holds 18,000 or so distinct CDR3 sequences, 10% found once. No cell fractionation was done, so the repertoire covers all unsorted peripheral blood T cells. Material for sequencing was blood. Receptor source: an adult in good health.

The rearrangement uses TRBV6-4 and TRBJ2-3, with a possible D match to TRBD2 (6 bases). CDR3 length: 14 amino acids. Trimming shortened V by 2 bases and J by 4 bases, and 10 bases separated the two germline ends. In germline, CDR1 is MRHNA, CDR2 SNTAGT. CDR3 in DNA: TGTGCCAGCAGTGACGGGGTAGCGGCAGATACGCAGTATTTT. This encodes CASSDGVAADTQYF.

V usage is TRBV7-6 and J usage is TRBJ2-3; D gene ambiguous. Germline V gene sequence: CDR1 SGHVS, CDR2 FNYEAQ. CDR3 size: 12 residues. V was clipped by 5 bases and J by 8 bases, with 11 bases between them. Here the CDR3 DNA reads TGTGCCAGCAGCCCGGACGGCCGTACGCAGTATTTT. As protein: CASSPDGRTQYF.

This clonotype showed up just a few times. This rearrangement joins TRBV6-1 to TRBJ1-6; maybe TRBD1 (6 bases). The CDR3 runs to 15 residues. The V gene lost 7 bases and the J gene lost 7 bases, with 17 bases spanning the gap. Germline-derived CDR1 and CDR2 are MNHNS and SASEGT. The chain's CDR3 is CASIIGGGPNSPLHF. The CDR3 DNA sequence: TGTGCCAGCATTATAGGCGGGGGGCCCAATTCACCCCTCCACTTT.

This clonotype is labeled medium-sized (0.01 to 0.1%). This sequence joins TRBV29-1 and TRBJ2-7; 9 nucleotides agree with TRBD2. The ends lost 7 bases at V and 0 bases at J; junction bases unmatched: 7. CDR1 is SQVTM, CDR2 ANQGSEA, per germline. The CDR3 loop spans 14 amino acids. CDR3 protein: CSAKTSGSSYEQYF. Here the CDR3 DNA reads TGCAGCGCGAAGACTAGCGGCAGCTCCTACGAGCAGTACTTC.

This clonotype was seen many times. The rearrangement uses TRBV7-9 and TRBJ1-1; weak D call: TRBD1 (6 bases). Germline CDR1 reads SEHNR; CDR2 reads FQNEAQ (reference sequence). The CDR3 contains 15 residues. Trimming took off 2 bases at V and 1 base at J, with 11 bases between the two ends. CDR3 DNA sequence: TGTGCCAGCAGCTTAAGGGGGACAACGAACACTGAAGCTTTCTTT. It encodes CASSLRGTTNTEAFF.

This clonotype ranks as medium-sized. The chain employs TRBV20-1 and TRBJ1-2; D is unclear. Per the germline V gene, CDR1 is DFQATT and CDR2 is SNEGSKA (reference sequence). The CDR3 spans 14 residues. Between the trimmed V and J ends, which lost 1 base and 4 bases, there was a span of 13 bases. CDR3: CSARGTPDPYGYTF. For the CDR3, the DNA is TGCAGTGCTAGAGGGACCCCGGACCCCTATGGCTACACCTTC.

In this sample, this clonotype turned up many times. The V call is TRBV7-8, the J call TRBJ1-4; D is undetermined. Trimming shortened V by 5 bases and J by 8 bases, and 12 bases separated the two germline ends. The CDR3 has 13 residues. From germline, CDR1 is SGHVS and CDR2 FQNEAQ. The CDR3 loop reads CASSPGDIEKLFF. Here the CDR3 DNA reads TGTGCCAGCAGCCCCGGGGATATCGAAAAACTGTTTTTT. The entire variable domain, with the rest obtained from reference TRBV7-8 and TRBJ1-4, is as follows: GAGVSQSPRYKVAKRGQDVALRCDPISGHVSLFWYQQALGQGPEFLTYFQNEAQLDKSGLPSDRFFAERPEGSVSTLKIQRTQQEDSAVYLCASSPGDIEKLFFGSGTQLSVL.

This clonotype showed up many times. Germline is not matched at one junction end, which may reflect a read error. The genes are TRBV29-1 and TRBJ2-1; perhaps TRBD1 as D (6 bases). The CDR3 covers 12 residues. The germline CDR1 and CDR2 sequences are SQVTM and ANQGSEA. In nucleotides, the CDR3 is TGCAGCGTTGTGTTCTTGGGACACACTCGTGTCTTC. Its protein product is CSVVFLGHTRVF.